This is a list of T cell receptor beta chains from one sample in a study of shared clonotypes between healthy human individuals. Only in-frame clones appear in the TCRdb table, and some are missing; sequencing was by immunoSEQ multiplex PCR. The sample contains approximately 1,500,000 clones, roughly 96% of which appear only once. Sequencing was done on a sample of naive CD4+ T cells sorted from blood. All receptors derive from a man aged 25-45 years in good health. CDR3s include the opening cysteine and the closing phenylalanine or tryptophan. D genes are given only for firm matches. The size field is filled for only some rows; it gives once, few, many or a size class.

v_gene,d_gene,abundance,j_gene,CDR3aa,CDR3nt
TRBV5-4,.,once,TRBJ1-1,CASSSYLDRGTEAFF,TGTGCCAGCAGCTCCTACCTCGATCGGGGCACTGAAGCTTTCTTT
TRBV2,TRBD1,.,TRBJ2-6,CASSSRTGGSGANVLTF,TGTGCCAGCAGTTCTCGAACAGGGGGCTCTGGGGCCAACGTCCTGACTTTC
TRBV27,TRBD2,once,TRBJ2-3,CASSLWGGRSTDTQYF,TGTGCCAGCAGTTTATGGGGCGGGAGGTCCACAGATACGCAGTATTTT
TRBV28,TRBD2,.,TRBJ2-2,CASSLWASGNTGELFF,TGTGCCAGCAGTTTATGGGCTAGCGGAAACACCGGGGAGCTGTTTTTT
TRBV11-3,.,.,TRBJ2-7,CASSLDRTHYEQYF,TGTGCCAGCAGCTTAGATAGGACTCACTACGAGCAGTACTTC
TRBV28,.,.,TRBJ1-3,CASSSRDRPGNTIYF,TGTGCCAGCAGTTCCCGCGACAGACCTGGAAACACCATATATTTT
TRBV2,TRBD2,once,TRBJ2-7,CASTRLAGRSYEQYF,TGTGCCAGCACCAGACTAGCGGGGCGCTCCTACGAGCAGTACTTC
TRBV9,.,.,TRBJ2-3,CASSVVPGTQYF,TGTGCCAGCAGCGTAGTACCGGGTACGCAGTATTTT
TRBV6-5,.,few,TRBJ1-2,CASNGGPDGYTF,TGTGCCAGCAACGGGGGGCCTGATGGCTACACCTTC
TRBV5-1,TRBD1,.,TRBJ1-2,CASSLDLGDRERGYTF,TGCGCCAGCAGCTTGGATCTCGGGGACAGGGAGAGGGGCTACACCTTC
TRBV14,TRBD1,.,TRBJ2-7,CASSPGQGATYEQYF,TGTGCCAGCAGCCCGGGACAGGGGGCCACCTACGAGCAGTACTTC
TRBV23-1,.,once,TRBJ2-7,CASRQGNSYEQYF,TGCGCCAGCAGACAGGGAAACTCCTACGAGCAGTACTTC
TRBV27,TRBD2,few,TRBJ2-1,CASSLGLASGSNEQFF,TGTGCCAGCAGTTTAGGGTTGGCTAGCGGGAGCAATGAGCAGTTCTTC
TRBV5-8,.,.,TRBJ2-3,CADDAYSTDTQYF,TGTGCCGATGACGCCTATAGCACAGATACGCAGTATTTT
TRBV11-2,TRBD2,.,TRBJ2-2,CASSTFRTSGRFAGELFF,TGTGCCAGCAGCACATTTCGGACTAGCGGGAGGTTCGCCGGGGAGCTGTTTTTT
TRBV7-7,.,.,TRBJ2-3,CASSPEGRDTQYF,TGTGCTAGCAGCCCCGAAGGAAGGGATACGCAGTATTTT
TRBV28,.,.,TRBJ2-7,CASSSGVHEQYF,TGTGCCAGCAGTTCCGGGGTCCACGAGCAGTACTTC
TRBV10-1,.,.,TRBJ2-2,CASSVARFAENTGELFF,TGCGCCAGCAGTGTAGCCAGGTTCGCAGAAAACACCGGGGAGCTGTTTTTT
TRBV6-5,TRBD1,once,TRBJ2-7,CASSYRTGSYEQYF,TGTGCCAGCAGTTACCGGACAGGCTCCTACGAGCAGTACTTC
TRBV13,.,.,TRBJ2-6,CASSHPPGTTSGANVLTF,TGTGCCAGCAGCCACCCACCGGGGACGACCTCTGGGGCCAACGTCCTGACTTTC
TRBV2,TRBD1,.,TRBJ1-1,CASSDPTGVGTEAFF,TGTGCCAGCAGTGACCCTACAGGGGTAGGTACTGAAGCTTTCTTT
TRBV7-2,.,.,TRBJ2-5,CASSLSGTPGETQYF,TGTGCCAGCAGCCTTTCCGGGACACCGGGGGAAACCCAGTACTTC
TRBV18,.,.,TRBJ1-1,CASSPYVNTEAFF,TGTGCCAGCTCACCATACGTCAACACTGAAGCTTTCTTT
TRBV6-6,.,.,TRBJ2-7,CASSYPDSPYEQYF,TGTGCCAGCAGTTACCCAGACAGCCCCTACGAGCAGTACTTC
TRBV5-1,.,.,TRBJ2-5,CASSPGLQQETQYF,TGCGCCAGCAGCCCGGGACTGCAACAAGAGACCCAGTACTTC
TRBV11-3,.,.,TRBJ2-1,CASSPGVPTYNEQFF,TGTGCCAGCAGCCCAGGAGTTCCCACCTACAATGAGCAGTTCTTC
TRBV6-5,.,few,TRBJ2-1,CASSSRSLIKEQFF,TGTGCCAGCAGTTCCAGGAGCCTTATAAAGGAGCAGTTCTTC
TRBV28,TRBD2,.,TRBJ2-7,CATRGVAYEQYF,TGTGCCACCCGGGGGGTAGCCTACGAGCAGTACTTC
TRBV7-2,.,.,TRBJ2-7,CASSLMHRGGEQYF,TGTGCCAGCAGCTTAATGCACAGGGGAGGCGAGCAGTACTTC
TRBV28,.,.,TRBJ2-1,CASNWGSNEQFF,TGTGCCAGTAATTGGGGTTCTAATGAGCAGTTCTTC
TRBV19,.,.,TRBJ1-5,CATWTRSNQPQHF,TGTGCCACCTGGACCCGTAGCAATCAGCCCCAGCATTTT
TRBV19,.,.,TRBJ2-3,CASSIGLRLDSMYF,TGTGCCAGTAGTATAGGTTTGCGACTAGATTCGATGTATTTT
TRBV6-5,.,.,TRBJ2-2,CASTDGASNTGELFF,TGTGCCAGCACCGACGGGGCTTCGAACACCGGGGAGCTGTTTTTT
TRBV25-1,.,.,TRBJ2-3,CASSDTAGGSTDTQYF,TGTGCCAGCAGTGATACGGCAGGCGGGAGCACAGATACGCAGTATTTT
TRBV10-3,.,.,TRBJ1-5,CAISEGQIGQPQHF,TGTGCCATCAGTGAGGGGCAGATCGGTCAGCCCCAGCATTTT
TRBV5-4,TRBD2,once,TRBJ2-7,CASSGGTSGKLYEQYF,TGTGCCAGCAGCGGGGGGACTAGCGGGAAACTCTACGAGCAGTACTTC
TRBV6-5,.,.,TRBJ1-5,CASSTQGVKGAQHF,TGTGCCAGCAGTACACAGGGAGTAAAGGGAGCCCAGCATTTT
TRBV20-1,.,.,TRBJ1-2,CSATGAFGYTF,TGCAGTGCTACCGGGGCGTTTGGCTACACCTTC
TRBV14,.,.,TRBJ2-1,CASSPLRDQRADYEQFF,TGTGCCAGCAGCCCTCTTCGGGACCAAAGAGCCGACTATGAGCAGTTCTTC
TRBV29-1,.,.,TRBJ1-1,CSVDRAGTEAFF,TGCAGCGTTGACAGGGCCGGCACTGAAGCTTTCTTT
TRBV15,TRBD1,.,TRBJ2-2,CATSRATGGTGELFF,TGTGCCACCAGCAGAGCGACAGGGGGCACCGGGGAGCTGTTTTTT
TRBV9,TRBD2,.,TRBJ2-1,CASSARPPGLAGVHEQFF,TGTGCCAGCAGCGCTAGACCTCCGGGACTAGCGGGAGTACATGAGCAGTTCTTC
TRBV5-1,.,.,TRBJ2-5,CASSLEGGGETQYF,TGCGCCAGCAGCTTGGAAGGCGGAGGGGAGACCCAGTACTTC
TRBV28,TRBD2,.,TRBJ2-7,CASSIPTSGKYEQYF,TGTGCCAGCAGTATACCGACTAGCGGGAAGTACGAGCAGTACTTC
TRBV2,TRBD1,few,TRBJ1-5,CASRAGTGKDQPQHF,TGTGCCAGCAGGGCCGGGACAGGGAAGGATCAGCCCCAGCATTTT